This TCR beta chain was recovered during a study of response to subunit inactivated influenza vaccine. Overall study findings and caveats: The authors suggested that every seasonal influenza vaccination recruits few new T cells.

Comments on this clonotype: The target antigen is unknown.

TCRdb recomputed calls from the RT-PCR reads with MiXCR, one row per CDR3 protein. This table has hundreds of thousands of distinct CDR3 sequences, 12% appearing once. The input for sequencing was PBMCs from blood, taken on the day of vaccination. The sequence was obtained from a man aged 45-60 years who received an inactivated influenza vaccine.

The CDR3 nucleotides are TGTGCCATCAGTGAGTCGAGAGGGACATTGAACACTGAAGCTTTCTTT. It codes for CAISESRGTLNTEAFF. The rearrangement joins TRBV10-3 to TRBJ1-1; the D gene is possibly TRBD1 (6 bases). Trimming stripped 0 bases from V and 0 bases from J, with 11 bases between. Per germline, CDR1 ENHRY and CDR2 SYGVKD. CDR3 length: 16 residues.